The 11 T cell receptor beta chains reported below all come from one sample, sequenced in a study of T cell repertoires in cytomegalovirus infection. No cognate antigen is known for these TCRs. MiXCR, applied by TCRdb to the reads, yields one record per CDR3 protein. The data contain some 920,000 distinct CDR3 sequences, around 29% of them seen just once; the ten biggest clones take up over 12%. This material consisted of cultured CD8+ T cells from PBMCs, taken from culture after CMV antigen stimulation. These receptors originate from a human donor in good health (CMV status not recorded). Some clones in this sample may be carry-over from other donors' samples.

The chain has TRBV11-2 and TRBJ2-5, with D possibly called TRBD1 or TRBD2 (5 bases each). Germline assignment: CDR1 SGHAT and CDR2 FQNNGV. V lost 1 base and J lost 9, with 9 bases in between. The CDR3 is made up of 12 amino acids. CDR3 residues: CASSLVQGPQYF. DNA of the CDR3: TGTGCCAGCAGCTTAGTTCAGGGACCCCAGTACTTC. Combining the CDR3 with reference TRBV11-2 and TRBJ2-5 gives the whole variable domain EAGVAQSPRYKIIEKRQSVAFWCNPISGHATLYWYQQILGQGPKLLIQFQNNGVVDDSQLPKDRFSAERLKGVDSTLKIQPAKLEDSAVYLCASSLVQGPQYFGPGTRLLVL.

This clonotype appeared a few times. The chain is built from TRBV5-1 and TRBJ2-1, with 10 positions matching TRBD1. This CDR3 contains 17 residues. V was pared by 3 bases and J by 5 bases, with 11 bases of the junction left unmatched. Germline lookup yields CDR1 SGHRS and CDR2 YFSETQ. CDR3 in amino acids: CASSYGQGEWMNNEQFF. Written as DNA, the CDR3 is TGCGCCAGCAGCTACGGACAGGGGGAGTGGATGAACAATGAGCAGTTCTTC.

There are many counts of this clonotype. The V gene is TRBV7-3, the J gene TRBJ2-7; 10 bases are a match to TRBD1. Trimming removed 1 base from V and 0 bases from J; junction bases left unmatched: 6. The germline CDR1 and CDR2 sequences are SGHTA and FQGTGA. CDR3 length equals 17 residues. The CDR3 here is CASSLMGQGRRSYEQYV. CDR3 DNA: TGTGCCAGCAGCTTAATGGGACAGGGGAGACGCTCCTACGAGCAGTACGTC.

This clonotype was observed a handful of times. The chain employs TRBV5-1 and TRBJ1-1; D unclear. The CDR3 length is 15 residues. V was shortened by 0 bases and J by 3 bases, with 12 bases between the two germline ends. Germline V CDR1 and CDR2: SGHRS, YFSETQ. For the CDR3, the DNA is TGCGCCAGCAGCTTGGCTCGAACCTCAGACACTGAAGCTTTCTTT. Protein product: CASSLARTSDTEAFF.

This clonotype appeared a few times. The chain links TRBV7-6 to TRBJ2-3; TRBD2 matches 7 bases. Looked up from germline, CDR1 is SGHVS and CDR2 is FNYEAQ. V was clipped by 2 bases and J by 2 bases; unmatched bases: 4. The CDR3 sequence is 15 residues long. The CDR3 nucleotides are TGTGCCAGCAGCTTACAGCGGGGCCCCACAGATACGCAGTATTTT. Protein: CASSLQRGPTDTQYF. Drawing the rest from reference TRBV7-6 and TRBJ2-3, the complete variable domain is GAGVSQSPRYKVTKRGQDVALRCDPISGHVSLYWYRQALGQGPEFLTYFNYEAQQDKSGLPNDRFSAERPEGSISTLTIQRTEQRDSAMYRCASSLQRGPTDTQYFGPGTRLTVL.

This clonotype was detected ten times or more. Here the CDR3 DNA reads TGTGCCAGCAGTCTTGCGGGGGCCTATGGCTACACCTTC. This encodes CASSLAGAYGYTF. The chain uses TRBV27 and TRBJ1-2; the D gene is possibly TRBD1 (6 bases). The germline V and J ends were trimmed by 5 bases and 4 bases, with 11 bases remaining between them. The CDR3 is 13 residues long. Germline CDR1 MNHEY, CDR2 SMNVEV (reference sequence).

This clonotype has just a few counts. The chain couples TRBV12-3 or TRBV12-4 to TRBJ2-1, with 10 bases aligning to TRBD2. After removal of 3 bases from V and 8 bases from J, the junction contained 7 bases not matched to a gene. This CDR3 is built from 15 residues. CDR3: CASSFSGGAVYEQFF. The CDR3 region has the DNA TGTGCCAGCAGTTTCAGCGGGGGGGCCGTCTATGAGCAGTTCTTC.

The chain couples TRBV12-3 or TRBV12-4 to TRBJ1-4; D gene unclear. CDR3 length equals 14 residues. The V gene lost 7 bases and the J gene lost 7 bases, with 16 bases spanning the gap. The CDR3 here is CASTTLSVGEKLFF. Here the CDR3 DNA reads TGTGCCAGCACCACCCTATCGGTGGGTGAAAAACTGTTTTTT.

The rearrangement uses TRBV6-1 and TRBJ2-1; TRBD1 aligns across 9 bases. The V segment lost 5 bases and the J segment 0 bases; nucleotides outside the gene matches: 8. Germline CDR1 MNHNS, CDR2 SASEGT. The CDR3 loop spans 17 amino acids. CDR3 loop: CASSRTGVKSSYNEQFF. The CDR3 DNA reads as TGTGCCAGCAGTAGGACAGGGGTTAAGAGCTCCTACAATGAGCAGTTCTTC.

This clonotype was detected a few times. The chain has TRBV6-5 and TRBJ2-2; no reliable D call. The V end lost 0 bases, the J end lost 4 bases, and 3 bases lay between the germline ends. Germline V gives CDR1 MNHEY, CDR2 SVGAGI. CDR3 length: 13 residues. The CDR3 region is CASSYSATGELFF. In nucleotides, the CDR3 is TGTGCCAGCAGTTACTCGGCCACCGGGGAGCTGTTTTTT.

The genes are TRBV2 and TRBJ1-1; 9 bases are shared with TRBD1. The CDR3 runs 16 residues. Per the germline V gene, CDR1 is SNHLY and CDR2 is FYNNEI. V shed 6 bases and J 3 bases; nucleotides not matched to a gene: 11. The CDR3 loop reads CASRKGTGRGHTEAFF. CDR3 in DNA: TGTGCCAGCAGGAAGGGGACAGGGAGGGGGCACACTGAAGCTTTCTTT.